There are a few counts of the clone carrying this T cell receptor beta chain. The data belong to a study of radiotherapy plus CTLA-4 blockade in lung cancer. Generated by immunoSEQ multiplex PCR, the TCRdb table keeps only in-frame clones and is missing some. The sample has over 100,000 clones; 70% to 90% are singletons. There are 14 residues in the CDR3. With 10 bases removed from V and 2 bases from J, the gap between germline ends came to 18 bases. Germline V gene sequence: CDR1 PRHDT, CDR2 FYEKMQ (reference sequence). The clonotype originates from a human donor with non-small cell lung cancer that progressed on radiotherapy plus ipilimumab. This chain joins TRBV13 and TRBJ2-7, with D maybe TRBD2 (5 bases). The specimen was peripheral blood, collected from a patient treated with radiotherapy plus ipilimumab. CDR3 sequence reads: CATGSRTPPYEQYF. The CDR3 DNA reads as TGTGCCACCGGCTCAAGGACTCCCCCCTACGAGCAGTACTTC.